This record looks at one T cell receptor beta chain sequence and its context. Its cognate antigen has yet to be identified. Base qualities are not at hand, and no much larger clone is one base apart. The CDR3 holds 16 amino acids from the cysteine to the phenylalanine. This entry keeps only the CDR3 DNA: 48 bases, framed from base 1. The CDR1 and CDR2 encoded by the germline V gene are SGHRS and YFSETQ. V drops 0 bases and J drops 0 bases, leaving 12 bases in between. Whole blood was collected in K2EDTA tubes by collaborating institutions according to the institutions' own protocols. For TCRbeta analysis, collaborators shipped samples as frozen whole blood, isolated PBMCs, or DNA extracted from either of those sample types. The data stem from a study of blood T cell repertoires in COVID-19 (dated by TCRdb to 2018 to 2020). As for the study more broadly: The collaborator samples originated in the United States, Italy and Spain and spanned the acute and convalescent phases of COVID-19. Where available, HLA class I and class II types were taken from metadata supplied by the sample provider and were not determined by assay-based typing. The material from the prospective study consisted of cDNA or gDNA derived from T cells, B-cell-depleted T cells, or PBMCs. The samples were drawn from two sources: the first 160 participants of the ongoing ImmuneRACE study, and fewer than 1,500 subjects contributed by 6 global collaborators. The sample metadata nearly always contained a de-identified subject ID, COVID-19 status, age in years and sex. The repertoires were released in a freely available public database meant as a resource for research on the immune response to SARS-CoV-2. Deeply sampled blood TCRbeta repertoires from subjects exposed to, actively infected with, or recovered from COVID-19 were included in the dataset. Study-wide findings and limitations: Clinical and demographic metadata were provided uncurated, with the amount varying by source and participant.

The immunoSEQ Assay, a bias-controlled multiplex PCR, was used to amplify TCRbeta CDR3 regions from genomic DNA. Per the original workflow: The number of nucleated cells in each sample was estimated by amplification of reference gene primers within the assay. Sequence reads were collapsed and filtered to measure the absolute abundance of every unique TCRbeta CDR3 rearrangement. For each sample, productive Simpson clonality was calculated as the square root of Simpson's diversity index over productive rearrangements. Here the immuneACCESS table is served through TCRdb, limited to in-frame sequences with V and J called. Missing clones are a known gap in these copies; in checked studies unresolved V genes cover under half, and the rest lacks a known reason. V, J and clone size reflect that table, while D and trimming were determined from the DNA. The sample table records roughly 150,000 clones; around 74% of these occur just once. About 3% of the sample goes to the ten largest clones.

This receptor was taken from a man between 65 and 85 years old with acute or convalescent COVID-19. The V and J genes are TRBV5-1 and TRBJ1-2; the D segment could be TRBD1, given 6 matching bases. The specimen sequenced was peripheral blood. The CDR3 sequence is CASSLDFGQSNYGYTF. Read as DNA, the sequence is TGCGCCAGCAGCTTGGATTTTGGACAGTCTAACTATGGCTACACCTTC.